Presented here are 2 T cell receptor beta chains from one specimen sequenced in a study of blood T cells in healthy people across ages. The use of a sample-barcoded 5' primer and a J-beta primer mix characterized a second PCR of about 7 to 12 cycles. In TCRdb, the 5' RACE reads were re-called with MiXCR into one record per CDR3 protein. The sample consists of more than 650,000 distinct CDR3 sequences, roughly 50% of them appearing once. Sequences were obtained from blood. All receptors derive from a man older than 75 in good health.

This clonotype was recorded a few times. The V gene is TRBV5-1, the J gene TRBJ2-4; D may be TRBD1 (6 bases). Germline values: CDR1 SGHRS, CDR2 YFSETQ. CDR3 size: 14 residues. Trimming took 3 bases from V and 3 from J, leaving 10 bases between them. CDR3 region: CASSSGDVKNIQYF. The CDR3 DNA is TGCGCCAGCAGCTCAGGGGACGTCAAAAACATTCAGTACTTC.

This chain joins TRBV7-9 and TRBJ2-5, with 9 bases lining up with TRBD2. CDR1 and CDR2 (germline): SEHNR, FQNEAQ (reference sequence). After removal of 5 bases from V and 11 bases from J, the junction contained 21 bases not matched to a gene. This CDR3 is 17 amino acids long. In DNA, the CDR3 is TGTGCCAGCAGCCTCGCGAGGGGACTAGCTTCCCACAATGAGCAGTACTTC. It specifies CASSLARGLASHNEQYF.